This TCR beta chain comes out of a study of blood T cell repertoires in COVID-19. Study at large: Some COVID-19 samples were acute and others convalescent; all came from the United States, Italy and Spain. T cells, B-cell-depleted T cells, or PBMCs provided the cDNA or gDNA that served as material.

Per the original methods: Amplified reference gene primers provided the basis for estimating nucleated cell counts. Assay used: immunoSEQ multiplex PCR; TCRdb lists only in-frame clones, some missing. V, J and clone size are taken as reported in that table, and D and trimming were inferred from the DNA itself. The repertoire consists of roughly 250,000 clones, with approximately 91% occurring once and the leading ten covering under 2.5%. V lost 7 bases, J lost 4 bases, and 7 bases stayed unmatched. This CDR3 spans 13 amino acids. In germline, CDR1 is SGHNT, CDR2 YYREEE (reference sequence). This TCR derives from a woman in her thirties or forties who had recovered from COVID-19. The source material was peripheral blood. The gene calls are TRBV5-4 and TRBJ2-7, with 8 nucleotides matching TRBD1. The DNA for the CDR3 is TGTGCCAGCGGGAGACAGGGGAAATACGAGCAGTACTTC. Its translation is CASGRQGKYEQYF.